This record covers a single T cell receptor beta chain. The CDR3 is 15 residues long. Per the germline V gene, CDR1 is SEHNR and CDR2 is FQNEAQ (reference sequence). The junction had 7 bases not matched to a gene; V was cut back by 5 bases and J by 4 bases. Regions amplified from RNA transcripts were the TCR beta CDR3 regions. First-round RT-PCR targeting the TCR CDR3 was performed with the HTBI primer set. TCRdb independently ran MiXCR on the multiplex PCR reads; one entry per CDR3 protein. The table includes 600,000 to 850,000 distinct CDR3 sequences, roughly 20% detected once. The sample comes from a study of T cells in Graves' hyperthyroidism and ophthalmopathy. Predating any ophthalmopathy symptoms, the blood sample was taken at first hyperthyroidism diagnosis.

The chain recombines TRBV7-9 with TRBJ2-1; TRBD1 aligns across 8 bases. This TCR was sampled from a woman aged 45-59 years with Graves' hyperthyroidism that later progressed to Graves' ophthalmopathy. The sequencing input was blood. CDR3 amino acids: CASSKSQGAYNEQFF. In nucleotides, the CDR3 is TGTGCCAGCAGCAAGTCCCAGGGGGCTTACAATGAGCAGTTCTTC. Using reference TRBV7-9 and TRBJ2-1 for the parts outside the CDR3, the full variable domain is DTGVSQNPRHKITKRGQNVTFRCDPISEHNRLYWYRQTLGQGPEFLTYFQNEAQLEKSRLLSDRFSAERPKGSFSTLEIQRTEQGDSAMYLCASSKSQGAYNEQFFGPGTRLTVL.